This entry describes one TCR beta chain. Its antigen is unknown. Sequencing used immunoSEQ multiplex PCR; TCRdb keeps in-frame clones, though not all of them. This table holds roughly 1,500,000 clones, just under 99% found once. This sample was included in a study of shared clonotypes between healthy human individuals. Study as a whole: A couple of women and a few men aged 18 to 49 served as donors. Study observations and caveats: Non-shared clonotypes had lower generation probabilities than clonotypes shared by all four sorted-subset donors.

V was clipped by 3 bases and J by 2 bases, with 9 bases between them. Germline CDR1 reads MNHEY; CDR2 reads SMNVEV (reference sequence). The CDR3 is 14 residues long. The receptor was isolated from a young man in good health. The sequenced sample was naive CD4+ T cells sorted from blood. Documented subset: CD45RA+ positively selected. The chain employs TRBV27 and TRBJ2-3, with D tentatively TRBD2 (5 bases). CDR3 in amino acids: CASSFSLATDTQYF. The CDR3 bases are TGTGCCAGCAGTTTTAGTCTAGCCACAGATACGCAGTATTTT.